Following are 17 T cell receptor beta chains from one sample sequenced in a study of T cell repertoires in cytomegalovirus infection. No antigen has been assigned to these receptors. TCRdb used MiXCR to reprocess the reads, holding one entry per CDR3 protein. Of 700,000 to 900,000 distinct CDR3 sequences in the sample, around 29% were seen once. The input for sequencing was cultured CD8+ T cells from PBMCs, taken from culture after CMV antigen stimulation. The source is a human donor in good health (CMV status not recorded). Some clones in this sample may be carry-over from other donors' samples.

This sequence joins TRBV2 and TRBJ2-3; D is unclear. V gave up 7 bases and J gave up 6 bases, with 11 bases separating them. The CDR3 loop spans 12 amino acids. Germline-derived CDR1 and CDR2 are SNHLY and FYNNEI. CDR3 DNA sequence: TGTGCCAGCATCTCGACATGGGATACGCAGTATTTT. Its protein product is CASISTWDTQYF.

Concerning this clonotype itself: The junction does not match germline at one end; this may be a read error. CDR3 coding DNA: TGTGCTAGCAGCTTAGAATGGGGATACGAGCAGTACTTC. Protein sequence: CASSLEWGYEQYF. The chain uses TRBV7-7 and TRBJ2-7; no clear D gene. The CDR3 extends over 13 amino acids. Germline V gives CDR1 SSHAT, CDR2 FNYEAQ (reference sequence).

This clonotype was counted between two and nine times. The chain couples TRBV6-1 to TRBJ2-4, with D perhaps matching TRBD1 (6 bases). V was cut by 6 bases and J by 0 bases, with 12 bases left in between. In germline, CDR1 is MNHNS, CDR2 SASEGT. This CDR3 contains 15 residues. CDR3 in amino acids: CASSPGHQAKNIQYF. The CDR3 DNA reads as TGTGCCAGCAGCCCGGGACACCAAGCCAAAAACATTCAGTACTTC.

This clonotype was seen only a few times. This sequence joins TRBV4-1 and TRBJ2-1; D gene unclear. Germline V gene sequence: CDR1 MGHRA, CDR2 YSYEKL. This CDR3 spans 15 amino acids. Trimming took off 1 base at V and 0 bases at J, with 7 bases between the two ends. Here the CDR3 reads CASSQVVSSYNEQFF. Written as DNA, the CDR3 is TGCGCCAGCAGCCAAGTGGTTAGCTCCTACAATGAGCAGTTCTTC.

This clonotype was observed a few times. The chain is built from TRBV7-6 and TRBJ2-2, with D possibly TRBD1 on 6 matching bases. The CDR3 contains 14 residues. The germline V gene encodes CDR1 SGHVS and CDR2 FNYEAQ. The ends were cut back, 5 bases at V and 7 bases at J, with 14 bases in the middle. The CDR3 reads CASSLGDTSGELFF. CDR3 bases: TGTGCCAGCAGCCTGGGGGACACCAGCGGGGAGCTGTTTTTT.

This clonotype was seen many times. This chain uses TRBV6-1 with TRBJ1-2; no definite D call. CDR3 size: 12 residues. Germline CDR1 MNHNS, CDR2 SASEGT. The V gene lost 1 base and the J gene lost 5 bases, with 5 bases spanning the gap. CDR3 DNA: TGTGCCAGCAGTGAAGGAGCATATGGCTACACCTTC. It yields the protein CASSEGAYGYTF.

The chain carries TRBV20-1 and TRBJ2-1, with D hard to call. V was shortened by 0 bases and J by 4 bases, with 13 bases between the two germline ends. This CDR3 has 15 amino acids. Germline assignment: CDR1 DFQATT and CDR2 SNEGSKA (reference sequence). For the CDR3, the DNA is TGCAGTGCTAGAGATGGTATCGGCACTTACAATGAGCAGTTCTTC. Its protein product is CSARDGIGTYNEQFF.

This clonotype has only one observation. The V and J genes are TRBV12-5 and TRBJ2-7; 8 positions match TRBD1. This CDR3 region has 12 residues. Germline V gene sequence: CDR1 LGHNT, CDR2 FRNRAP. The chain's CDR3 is CASIGTGYEQYF. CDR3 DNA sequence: TGTGCCTCTATCGGGACAGGATACGAGCAGTACTTC.

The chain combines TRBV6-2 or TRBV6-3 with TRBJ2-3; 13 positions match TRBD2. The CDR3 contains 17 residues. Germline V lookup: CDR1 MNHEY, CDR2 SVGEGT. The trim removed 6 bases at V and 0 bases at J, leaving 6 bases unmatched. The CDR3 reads CASSKTSGGLSTDTQYF. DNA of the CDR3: TGTGCCAGCAGCAAGACTAGCGGGGGGCTTAGCACAGATACGCAGTATTTT.

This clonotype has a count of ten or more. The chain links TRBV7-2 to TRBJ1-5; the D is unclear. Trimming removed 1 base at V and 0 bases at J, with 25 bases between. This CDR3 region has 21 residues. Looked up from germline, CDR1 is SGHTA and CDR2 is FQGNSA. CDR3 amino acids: CASSLGASGLPGPNSNQPQHF. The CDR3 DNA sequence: TGTGCCAGCAGCTTAGGGGCGTCGGGCCTCCCTGGCCCAAATAGCAATCAGCCCCAGCATTTT.

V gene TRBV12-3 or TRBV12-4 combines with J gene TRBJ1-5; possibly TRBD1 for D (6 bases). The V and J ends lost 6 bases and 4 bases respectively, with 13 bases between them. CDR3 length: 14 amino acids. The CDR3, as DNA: TGTGCCAGCAGATTTGGGACACAAAATCAGCCCCAGCATTTT. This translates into CASRFGTQNQPQHF.

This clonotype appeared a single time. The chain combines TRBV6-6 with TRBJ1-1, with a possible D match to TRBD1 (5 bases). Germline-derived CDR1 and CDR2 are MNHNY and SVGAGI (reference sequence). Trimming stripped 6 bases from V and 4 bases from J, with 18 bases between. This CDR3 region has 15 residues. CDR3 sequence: CASSRYTGPGTEAFF. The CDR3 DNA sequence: TGTGCCAGCAGCCGATATACAGGTCCCGGCACTGAAGCTTTCTTT.

Written as DNA, the CDR3 is TGCGCCAGCAGCCAAACTTTGGGCCTCGTTAGTGCTGAAGCTTTCTTT. It specifies CASSQTLGLVSAEAFF. The chain has TRBV4-1 and TRBJ1-1; no firm D call. The CDR3 spans 16 residues. V shed 2 bases and J shed 6 bases, with 19 bases lying between them. Germline V gene sequence: CDR1 MGHRA, CDR2 YSYEKL.

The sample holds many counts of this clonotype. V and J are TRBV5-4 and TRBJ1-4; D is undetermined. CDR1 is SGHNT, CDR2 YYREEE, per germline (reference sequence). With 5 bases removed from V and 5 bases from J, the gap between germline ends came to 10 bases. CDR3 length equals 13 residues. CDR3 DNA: TGTGCCAGCAGGGATGGAGGAAATGAAAAACTGTTTTTT. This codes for CASRDGGNEKLFF.

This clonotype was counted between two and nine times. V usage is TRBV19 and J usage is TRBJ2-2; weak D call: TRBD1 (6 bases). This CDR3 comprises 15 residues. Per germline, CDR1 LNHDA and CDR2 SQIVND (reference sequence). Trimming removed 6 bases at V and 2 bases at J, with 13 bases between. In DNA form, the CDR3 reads TGTGCCAGTAGCATCCTCAGGGGCAACACCGGGGAGCTGTTTTTT. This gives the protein CASSILRGNTGELFF.

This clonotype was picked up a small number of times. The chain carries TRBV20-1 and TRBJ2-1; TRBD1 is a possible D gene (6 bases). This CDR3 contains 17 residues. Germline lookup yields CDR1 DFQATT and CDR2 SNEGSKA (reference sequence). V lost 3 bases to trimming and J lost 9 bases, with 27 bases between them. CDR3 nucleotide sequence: TGCAGTGCTAGTAAGGAACAGGGAGCCCGGAGTGTTGTTGAGCAGTTCTTC. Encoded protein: CSASKEQGARSVVEQFF.

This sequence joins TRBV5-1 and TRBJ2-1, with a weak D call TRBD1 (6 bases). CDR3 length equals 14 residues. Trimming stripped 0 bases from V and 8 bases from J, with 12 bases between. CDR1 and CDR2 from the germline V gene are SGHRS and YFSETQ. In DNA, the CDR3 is TGCGCCAGCAGCTTGGGGCAGGGGTCGCATGAGCAGTTCTTC. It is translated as CASSLGQGSHEQFF. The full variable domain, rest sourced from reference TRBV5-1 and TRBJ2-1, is KAGVTQTPRYLIKTRGQQVTLSCSPISGHRSVSWYQQTPGQGLQFLFEYFSETQRNKGNFPGRFSGRQFSNSRSEMNVSTLELGDSALYLCASSLGQGSHEQFFGPGTRLTVL.